The entry that follows covers one T cell receptor (beta chain) sequence. What it recognizes is unknown. V lost 3 bases, J lost 7 bases, and 13 bases lay in between. CDR1 and CDR2 from the germline V gene are KGHSH and LQKENI. The CDR3 runs to 15 residues. This record belongs to a study of chemoradiotherapy in HPV16-positive cancers. Study-wide findings and caveats: HPV-responsive T-cell expansion during chemoradiotherapy was linked to improved recurrence-free survival in HPV16-positive patients.

Measured with immunoSEQ multiplex PCR; TCRdb has only the in-frame clones, and not every one. The table shows tens of thousands of clones, with approximately 95% occurring only once. The chain joins TRBV18 to TRBJ1-6; TRBD1 is a possible D gene (6 bases). The biological material was taken from a patient who underwent chemoradiotherapy. This TCR derives from a human donor with HPV-associated anogenital cancer. The CDR3 loop reads CASSPDSGRNSPLHF. The CDR3 region has the DNA TGTGCCAGCTCACCGGACAGTGGTAGGAATTCACCCCTCCACTTT.